The 29 T cell receptor beta chains below all came from one sample that was sequenced in a study of blood T cell repertoires in COVID-19. Repertoires were generated with immunoSEQ multiplex PCR, while TCRdb's copy carries only in-frame clones and drops some. The table includes 170,000 or so clones, 80% detected once. Specimen: peripheral blood. These receptor sequences come from a man in his 70s with active or convalescent COVID-19.

The V call is TRBV5-1, the J call TRBJ2-2; 9 bases align to TRBD1. The J segment lost 1 base and the V segment lost 2 bases, leaving 6 bases of the junction unmatched. Germline CDR1 and CDR2: SGHRS and YFSETQ. This CDR3 contains 17 residues. This CDR3 reads CASSFLPGQGNTGELFF. The CDR3 region has the DNA TGCGCCAGCAGCTTTCTCCCGGGACAGGGGAACACCGGGGAGCTGTTTTTT.

This chain connects TRBV6-5 to TRBJ1-1; D is ambiguous. Germline V gene lookup returns CDR1 MNHEY and CDR2 SVGAGI. Trimming cost V 2 bases and J 9 bases, with 16 bases left between them. This CDR3 has 14 amino acids. The CDR3 reads CASSYEQRETKAFF. As DNA, the CDR3 is TGTGCCAGCAGTTACGAACAGAGGGAGACTAAAGCTTTCTTT.

V and J are TRBV6-6 and TRBJ1-4, with D unclear. Germline CDR1 and CDR2: MNHNY and SVGAGI (reference sequence). This CDR3 is 13 amino acids long. With 9 bases removed from V and 4 bases from J, the gap between germline ends came to 12 bases. The CDR3 reads CASYRSFNEKLFF. CDR3 DNA: TGTGCCAGTTACAGATCCTTTAATGAAAAACTGTTTTTT.

V and J are TRBV19 and TRBJ2-7; TRBD2 matches 8 bases. Unmatched junction bases numbered 1, after V lost 3 bases and J lost 3 bases. CDR1 is LNHDA and CDR2 is SQIVND in the germline V gene (reference sequence). The CDR3 spans 13 residues. In DNA form, the CDR3 reads TGTGCCAGTAGTATCGGGAGGGGCTACGAGCAGTACTTC. Amino acid sequence: CASSIGRGYEQYF.

The rearrangement uses TRBV9 and TRBJ2-5; TRBD2 agrees at 10 bases. Germline CDR1 is SGDLS and CDR2 is YYNGEE. This CDR3 comprises 16 residues. The ends lost 3 bases at V and 5 bases at J; junction bases unmatched: 10. Here the CDR3 reads CASSAGGLAGEETQYF. In nucleotides, the CDR3 is TGTGCCAGCAGCGCGGGGGGGCTAGCGGGAGAGGAGACCCAGTACTTC.

V gene TRBV6-5 combines with J gene TRBJ1-1; the D is unclear. Germline-derived CDR1 and CDR2 are MNHEY and SVGAGI. Trimming removed 6 bases from V and 6 bases from J, with 8 bases in between. The CDR3 sequence is 11 residues long. DNA for the CDR3: TGTGCCAGCAGGGGGAGAGCTGAAGCTTTCTTT. This gives the protein CASRGRAEAFF.

The sample holds one count of this clone. The rearrangement joins TRBV12-3 or TRBV12-4 to TRBJ2-7; 7 bases are shared with TRBD1. CDR3 length: 13 residues. V shed 6 bases, J shed 3 bases, and the junction held 5 bases outside the gene matches. The CDR3: CASSRDRNYEQYF. The CDR3 DNA follows: TGTGCCAGCAGCCGGGACAGAAACTACGAGCAGTACTTC.

The chain recombines TRBV4-2 with TRBJ2-7; D may be TRBD2 (7 bases). There are 15 residues in the CDR3. Germline V gene data show CDR1 as LGHNA and CDR2 as YNFKEQ. The V end lost 0 bases, the J end lost 5 bases, and 14 bases lay between the germline ends. The CDR3 region has the DNA TGTGCCAGCAGCCAAGATGGTGAGGGGGGGGACGAGCAGTACTTC. Its protein product is CASSQDGEGGDEQYF.

The chain has TRBV5-1 and TRBJ2-1; TRBD1 matches 7 bases. Germline V gene lookup returns CDR1 SGHRS and CDR2 YFSETQ. The CDR3 consists of 15 residues. V lost 3 bases and J lost 6; bases outside the gene matches: 9. CDR3 region: CASSSEGAALNEQFF. CDR3 coding DNA: TGCGCCAGCAGCTCCGAGGGGGCGGCTCTCAATGAGCAGTTCTTC.

V and J are TRBV19 and TRBJ1-1, with TRBD1 identical over 7 bases. J lost 6 bases, V lost 8 bases, and 9 bases had no gene match. This CDR3 spans 13 amino acids. CDR1 LNHDA and CDR2 SQIVND come from the germline V gene (reference sequence). The chain's CDR3 is CASSRGVGAEAFF. The CDR3 DNA reads as TGTGCCAGTTCCAGGGGGGTTGGCGCTGAAGCTTTCTTT.

The chain combines TRBV6-2 or TRBV6-3 with TRBJ1-1; 10 bases agree with TRBD1. The CDR3 is 18 residues long. V lost 4 bases and J lost 3; bases outside the gene matches: 14. Germline assignment: CDR1 MNHEY and CDR2 SVGEGT. CDR3 residues: CASSSLRGQGRMDTEAFF. Written as DNA, the CDR3 is TGTGCCAGCAGTTCACTTCGGGGACAGGGGAGAATGGACACTGAAGCTTTCTTT.

This chain connects TRBV18 to TRBJ2-5, with 12 bases identical to TRBD2. CDR1 is KGHSH, CDR2 LQKENI, per germline. The CDR3 covers 17 residues. Trimming at V came to 0 bases and at J to 2 bases, leaving 4 bases not matched to a gene. The CDR3 loop is CASSPPLAGGIQETQYF. For the CDR3, the DNA is TGTGCCAGCTCACCACCCCTAGCGGGGGGGATACAAGAGACCCAGTACTTC.

This clone was found a few times. This sequence joins TRBV7-2 and TRBJ2-1; TRBD2 agrees at 8 bases. The CDR3 spans 15 residues. V shed 1 base and J 3 bases; nucleotides not matched to a gene: 2. Looked up from germline, CDR1 is SGHTA and CDR2 is FQGNSA. The CDR3 region is CASSLGSGSYNEQFF. CDR3 bases: TGTGCCAGCAGCTTAGGGAGCGGGAGCTACAATGAGCAGTTCTTC.

This clone was picked up one time. This chain connects TRBV19 to TRBJ2-6; D gene ambiguous. Trimming took off 4 bases at V and 1 base at J, with 5 bases between the two ends. The CDR3 is 14 amino acids. Germline V gene data show CDR1 as LNHDA and CDR2 as SQIVND (reference sequence). The CDR3, as DNA: TGTGCCAGTAGTACCAATTCTGGGGCCAACGTCCTGACTTTC. It is translated as CASSTNSGANVLTF.

CDR3 protein: CASNPSDSQPQHF. The CDR3, as DNA: TGTGCCAGCAACCCGTCCGACAGCCAGCCCCAGCATTTT. The chain joins TRBV19 to TRBJ1-5; possibly TRBD1 for D (5 bases). The V gene lost 9 bases and the J gene lost 7 bases, with 16 bases spanning the gap. The germline gives CDR1 LNHDA, CDR2 SQIVND (reference sequence). CDR3 length: 13 amino acids. Together with reference TRBV19 and TRBJ1-5, the CDR3 gives the full variable domain: DGGITQSPKYLFRKEGQNVTLSCEQNLNHDAMYWYRQDPGQGLRLIYYSQIVNDFQKGDIAEGYSVSREKKESFPLTVTSAQKNPTAFYLCASNPSDSQPQHFGDGTRLSIL.

This clone appeared a few times. CDR3 amino acids: CASSFLLETQYF. CDR3 DNA sequence: TGTGCCAGCAGCTTTCTGTTGGAGACCCAGTACTTC. This sequence joins TRBV7-8 and TRBJ2-5; no clear D. Trimming cost V 3 bases and J 5 bases, with 7 bases left between them. This CDR3 contains 12 residues. The germline V gene encodes CDR1 SGHVS and CDR2 FQNEAQ.

This clone occurred once. The J gene is TRBJ2-7, the V gene TRBV5-4; 9 bases agree with TRBD1. Germline-derived CDR1 and CDR2 are SGHNT and YYREEE (reference sequence). Germline trimming cut 0 bases from V and 0 bases from J; bases unmatched to any gene: 1. The CDR3 runs to 15 residues. The CDR3 is CASSLGQGDSYEQYF. The CDR3 bases are TGTGCCAGCAGCTTGGGACAGGGGGACTCCTACGAGCAGTACTTC. Filled out from reference TRBV5-4 and TRBJ2-7, the complete variable domain reads ETGVTQSPTHLIKTRGQQVTLRCSSQSGHNTVSWYQQALGQGPQFIFQYYREEENGRGNFPPRFSGLQFPNYSSELNVNALELDDSALYLCASSLGQGDSYEQYFGPGTRLTVT.

The chain recombines TRBV19 with TRBJ2-4; TRBD1 is a possible D gene (6 bases). This CDR3 contains 19 residues. Germline values: CDR1 LNHDA, CDR2 SQIVND (reference sequence). Trimming left V 1 base short and J 0 bases short, with 19 bases between. The CDR3 DNA follows: TGTGCCAGTAGTATAGGTCACAGGGCGCTCTCACTAGCCAAAAACATTCAGTACTTC. This translates into CASSIGHRALSLAKNIQYF.

The chain carries TRBV9 and TRBJ1-4; TRBD1 matches at 11 bases. V lost 0 bases to trimming and J lost 6 bases; unmatched junction nucleotides: 1. Germline-derived CDR1 and CDR2 are SGDLS and YYNGEE. The CDR3 covers 15 residues. Here the CDR3 reads CASSVAGQGDEKLFF. In DNA form, the CDR3 reads TGTGCCAGCAGCGTAGCGGGACAGGGGGATGAAAAACTGTTTTTT.

The chain joins TRBV29-1 to TRBJ2-1; TRBD2 matches 8 bases. The CDR3 runs 15 residues. V was pared by 5 bases and J by 9 bases, with 15 bases of the junction left unmatched. The germline gives CDR1 SQVTM, CDR2 ANQGSEA. CDR3 sequence reads: CSVPIPAGVSREQFF. CDR3 in DNA: TGCAGCGTTCCCATTCCAGCGGGAGTTTCCCGTGAGCAGTTCTTC.

This clone was observed a handful of times. This chain links TRBV30 with TRBJ2-7; D may be TRBD1 (6 bases). Trimming stripped 4 bases from V and 3 bases from J, with 7 bases between. Germline CDR1 GTSNPN, CDR2 SVGIG (reference sequence). There are 11 residues in the CDR3. CDR3 protein: CAWTTGYEQYF. CDR3 bases: TGTGCCTGGACGACAGGCTACGAGCAGTACTTC.

The chain is built from TRBV5-6 and TRBJ1-4; maybe TRBD1 (6 bases). There are 13 residues in the CDR3. Germline V gives CDR1 SGHDT, CDR2 YYEEEE. V lost 4 bases and J 8 bases, leaving 12 bases between the germline ends. The CDR3 loop is CASSAGGWEKLFF. The CDR3 region has the DNA TGTGCCAGCAGCGCTGGGGGCTGGGAAAAACTGTTTTTT.

The chain couples TRBV4-1 to TRBJ1-1; TRBD1 agrees at 8 bases. J gave up 2 bases and V 4 bases, and 6 bases lay outside the gene matches. Per germline, CDR1 MGHRA and CDR2 YSYEKL. This CDR3 spans 15 amino acids. CDR3 DNA: TGCGCCAGCAGCCGGACCGGACAGGGAAACACTGAAGCTTTCTTT. Translating it yields CASSRTGQGNTEAFF.

This chain links TRBV4-1 with TRBJ2-1, with D perhaps matching TRBD2 (6 bases). Germline CDR1 reads MGHRA; CDR2 reads YSYEKL. CDR3 length equals 16 residues. Trimming shortened V by 3 bases and J by 0 bases, and 12 bases separated the two germline ends. The CDR3 protein is CASSHEGLVSYNEQFF. In nucleotides, the CDR3 is TGCGCCAGCAGCCATGAGGGACTCGTCTCCTACAATGAGCAGTTCTTC.

V is TRBV18 and J is TRBJ1-2; tentative D call: TRBD1 (5 bases). Trimming took off 6 bases at V and 3 bases at J, with 11 bases between the two ends. The CDR3 is made up of 13 amino acids. CDR1 and CDR2 from the germline V gene are KGHSH and LQKENI. For the CDR3, the DNA is TGTGCCAGCTCCGACAGAGCCGACTATGGCTACACCTTC. This translates into CASSDRADYGYTF.

V is TRBV30 and J is TRBJ2-3; TRBD2 matches at 7 bases. Per germline, CDR1 GTSNPN and CDR2 SVGIG (reference sequence). Unmatched junction bases numbered 10, after V lost 1 base and J lost 6 bases. The CDR3 contains 15 residues. CDR3 bases: TGTGCCTGGAGTGGTCGTGAGCGGACTAGGGATACGCAGTATTTT. It codes for CAWSGRERTRDTQYF.

V is TRBV12-2 and J is TRBJ2-1; the DNA was not compared with TRBD2, the D call given in the table. TRBV12-2 is a documented pseudogene. CDR3 length: 19 residues. The CDR3 sequence: CASRLGSGEFWPAPNEQFF. DNA for the CDR3: TGTGCAAGTCGCTTAGGTAGCGGGGAATTCTGGCCGGCGCCTAATGAGCAGTTCTTC.

This clone was observed a few times. This chain uses TRBV5-6 with TRBJ1-3; D gene ambiguous. This CDR3 is 14 amino acids long. Per germline, CDR1 SGHDT and CDR2 YYEEEE. Trimming removed 6 bases from V and 0 bases from J, with 10 bases in between. This chain's CDR3 is CASTFSRSGNTIYF. CDR3 bases: TGTGCCAGCACCTTTTCCCGCTCTGGAAACACCATATATTTT.

This clone was observed a single time. The V gene is TRBV5-1, the J gene TRBJ1-1; perhaps TRBD1 as D (6 bases). V gave up 3 bases and J gave up 3 bases, with 12 bases separating them. The CDR3 has 14 amino acids. The V gene's germline CDR1 is SGHRS and CDR2 YFSETQ. In nucleotides, the CDR3 is TGCGCCAGCAGCTCTAAACAGGGCGACACTGAAGCTTTCTTT. This translates into CASSSKQGDTEAFF.